Listed below are T cell receptor beta chains from one sample, sequenced in a study of blood T cell repertoires in COVID-19. Assay: immunoSEQ multiplex PCR; the TCRdb copy retains only in-frame clones and omits some. The data contain about 23,000 clones, more than 70% of them singletons. Sequencing used peripheral blood. These receptors originate from a human donor with active COVID-19. The donor label of this sample is uncertain. The CDR3 runs from the conserved cysteine through the conserved F or W. D genes are given only for firm matches. Only some rows state a clone size, as once, few, many or a class for expanded clones.

v_gene	abundance	j_gene	d_gene	CDR3nt	CDR3aa
TRBV7-9	-	TRBJ2-4	TRBD2	TGTGCCAGCAGCTCGAGGACTAGCGGGGAGGCTCAGTACTTC	CASSSRTSGEAQYF
TRBV5-1	few	TRBJ1-6	-	TGCGCCAGCAGCCCCGGCGGGGAAAATTCACCCCTCCACTTT	CASSPGGENSPLHF
TRBV12-5	-	TRBJ2-2	TRBD1	TGTGCTAGTGGTTTGGTGGGACAGGGGCATGGTTCGAACACCGGGGAGCTGTTTTTT	CASGLVGQGHGSNTGELFF
TRBV6-4	-	TRBJ2-6	-	TGTGCCAGCAGTGTAGGGGCTGGGGCCAACGTCCTGACTTTC	CASSVGAGANVLTF
TRBV5-1	-	TRBJ1-4	TRBD1	TGCGCCAGCAGCTCAAGGGGACAGGCTTATGAAAAACTGTTTTTT	CASSSRGQAYEKLFF
TRBV6-5	-	TRBJ1-1	TRBD1	TGTGCCAGCAGTACAGGGGGCGGCATGAACACTGAAGCTTTCTTT	CASSTGGGMNTEAFF
TRBV2	-	TRBJ2-3	TRBD2	TGTGCCAGCCTACACCCTAGCGGGAGATGGTCGGGCACAGATACGCAGTATTTT	CASLHPSGRWSGTDTQYF
TRBV4-1	-	TRBJ2-3	TRBD2	TGCGCCAGCAGCCAAGATTCTAGCGGGAGCACAGATACGCAGTATTTT	CASSQDSSGSTDTQYF
TRBV15	-	TRBJ1-1	TRBD1	TGTGCCACCAGCACCCGGACAGGGGCGGATGTGACTGAAGCTTTCTTT	CATSTRTGADVTEAFF
TRBV13	-	TRBJ2-3	TRBD2	TGTGCCAGCAGCCCAACTAGCGGGGATACGCAGTATTTT	CASSPTSGDTQYF
TRBV4-2	-	TRBJ2-7	TRBD1	TGTGCCAGCAGCCAAGTCGAGGGGGACAGCTCCTACGAGCAGTACTTC	CASSQVEGDSSYEQYF
TRBV5-4	once	TRBJ2-2	TRBD2	TGTGCCAGCAGCTTAGGGACTAGCGGGAGTCATAGCACCGGGGAGCTGTTTTTT	CASSLGTSGSHSTGELFF
TRBV5-1	-	TRBJ1-6	-	TGCGCCAGCAGCTTGGGGCAGGGTCTAAGCTATAATTCACCCCTCCACTTT	CASSLGQGLSYNSPLHF
TRBV19	-	TRBJ2-2	TRBD1	TGTGCCAGTTCTCCGGGACAGTACACCGGGGAGCTGTTTTTT	CASSPGQYTGELFF
TRBV3-1/TRBV3-2	-	TRBJ1-4	-	TGTGCCAGCAGCCAGGCTCCCACACCGTCAACTAATGAAAAACTGTTTTTT	CASSQAPTPSTNEKLFF
TRBV19	-	TRBJ1-6	TRBD1	TGTGCCAGTAGTCCGGGACAGGATAATTCACCCCTCCACTTT	CASSPGQDNSPLHF
TRBV5-1	-	TRBJ2-2	-	TGCGCCAGCAGCGCGCCTCGGGGTAGCACCGGGGAGCTGTTTTTT	CASSAPRGSTGELFF
TRBV5-6	-	TRBJ2-7	TRBD2	TGTGCCAGCAGCTTGGAACGGGGGGTTCGGCACGAGCAGTACTTC	CASSLERGVRHEQYF
TRBV18	-	TRBJ2-7	-	TGTGCCAGCTCACCATCAGGGTCTTACGAGCAGTACTTC	CASSPSGSYEQYF
TRBV10-2	-	TRBJ2-2	TRBD2	TGCGCCAGTAAATCAGCGGGAGGGCCAAGGGAGCTGTTTTTT	CASKSAGGPRELFF
TRBV9	-	TRBJ2-3	-	TGTGCCAGCAGCGCTACCCACCCGGGGGAGGCGGTAGATACGCAGTATTTT	CASSATHPGEAVDTQYF
TRBV4-1	-	TRBJ2-3	TRBD2	TGCGCCAGCAGCCAAGGTCAAGCGGGGCGGGATACGCAGTATTTT	CASSQGQAGRDTQYF
TRBV4-2	-	TRBJ2-3	TRBD2	TGTGCCAGCAGCCAAGAGATTAGCGGGCCCACAGATACGCAGTATTTT	CASSQEISGPTDTQYF
TRBV5-6	-	TRBJ2-5	TRBD2	TGTGCCAGCAGGAGAATCGGGAGGTTCGAGACCCAGTACTTC	CASRRIGRFETQYF
TRBV29-1	-	TRBJ2-1	TRBD2	TGCAGCGTTGAAAACCCTTCTTCCTTCCCGACTAGCGGGATCGATGAGCAGTTCTTC	CSVENPSSFPTSGIDEQFF
TRBV7-6	-	TRBJ2-5	TRBD1	TGTGCCAGCAGCCTGGACAGGGACCACCAAGAGACCCAGTACTTC	CASSLDRDHQETQYF
TRBV6-8	-	TRBJ2-5	-	TGTGCCGGGTATACGGAATGTCCCGGGGAGACCCAGTACTTC	CAGYTECPGETQYF
TRBV30	-	TRBJ1-4	-	TGTGCCTGGAGCGGGCCGACAGTCCCGGAAAAACTGTTTTTT	CAWSGPTVPEKLFF
TRBV5-1	-	TRBJ2-5	-	TGCGCCAGCAGCCGATCAGCGGAGACCCAGTACTTC	CASSRSAETQYF
TRBV19	-	TRBJ2-4	TRBD2	TGTGCCAGTACCGTGTATGGTAACGGGACTAGCGGGAGACCCAAAAACATTCAGTACTTC	CASTVYGNGTSGRPKNIQYF
TRBV18	-	TRBJ1-1	-	TGTGCCAGCTCACCACTAGAAGCGTCGAACACTGAAGCTTTCTTT	CASSPLEASNTEAFF
TRBV4-2	-	TRBJ1-1	-	TGTGCCAGCAGCCAAGTATCGGGAGGTGGGCTAAGGCCTGAAGCTTTCTTT	CASSQVSGGGLRPEAFF
TRBV11-3	-	TRBJ2-3	-	TGTGCCAGCAGCTTAGTGACTACACAGGGTACGCAGTATTTT	CASSLVTTQGTQYF
TRBV12-3/TRBV12-4	-	TRBJ2-7	-	TGTGCCAGCAGTTTAGGCAGCTACGAGCAGTACTTC	CASSLGSYEQYF
TRBV19	-	TRBJ1-2	-	TGTGCCAGTAGTACCCCGACAGGCTATGGCTACACCTTC	CASSTPTGYGYTF
TRBV4-1	-	TRBJ2-3	-	TGCGCCAGCAGCCAAGAGCCGACTAGTAAGGGTCCAGATACGCAGTATTTT	CASSQEPTSKGPDTQYF
TRBV4-3	-	TRBJ1-1	TRBD1	TGCGCCAGCAGCCAAGAGGGACAGGGCGGCGAAGCTTTCTTT	CASSQEGQGGEAFF
TRBV6-5	-	TRBJ2-5	TRBD2	TGTGCCAGCAGTTACTCGGGCGGGGGGGGTGAGACCCAGTACTTC	CASSYSGGGGETQYF
TRBV13	-	TRBJ1-3	-	TGTGCCAGCAGCTTAGTACGTTGGAGCGGACCCTTTTCTGGAAACACCATATATTTT	CASSLVRWSGPFSGNTIYF
TRBV4-2	-	TRBJ1-2	TRBD1	TGTGCCAGCAGCCAAGATCCGGGGACAGGGTATGGCTACACCTTC	CASSQDPGTGYGYTF
TRBV2	-	TRBJ2-2	TRBD2	TGTGCCAGCAGTCCCCTAGCGGGGCTGAACACCGGGGAGCTGTTTTTT	CASSPLAGLNTGELFF
TRBV6-6	-	TRBJ2-1	-	TGTGCCAGCAGAAGGCCAGCGAGGCGCGCCAATGAGCAGTTCTTC	CASRRPARRANEQFF
TRBV6-5	few	TRBJ1-5	-	TGTGCCAGTCAGGATGTGTTATATAGCAATCAGCCCCAGCATTTT	CASQDVLYSNQPQHF
TRBV13	-	TRBJ2-5	-	TGTGCCAGCAGCTTATGGGAGAAAGGGGAGACCCAGTACTTC	CASSLWEKGETQYF
TRBV9	-	TRBJ2-1	-	TGTGCCAGCAGCGTAGCGGACAATGAGCAGTTCTTC	CASSVADNEQFF